This T cell receptor (beta chain) derives from a study of regulatory T cells in long-lasting Graves disease (dated by TCRdb to about 2021). Concerning the study at large: Patients with newly diagnosed Graves' disease had been on antithyroid drugs for under 3 months. A total of 33 samples were covered by TCR sequencing, comprising approximately 13 persistent and about 20 newly diagnosed Graves' disease patients. Peripheral blood TCR sequencing and RNA sequencing compared persistent Graves' disease patients with newly diagnosed Graves' disease patients. The study was registered as a clinical trial and conducted in China. Findings and caveats that apply to the study as a whole: The study examined only peripheral blood because the primary lesion, thyroid tissue, could not be accessed. Persistent Graves' disease patients showed lower TCR Shannon entropy and fewer highly expanded clones than newly diagnosed patients, suggesting clonal expansion. The small sample size was acknowledged by the authors as a limitation that may reduce accuracy. Persistent patients shared more public clonotypes among themselves (2,741) than newly diagnosed patients did (nearly 1,000). Preferential use of TRBV28, TRBJ1-2 and TRBJ2-5 was observed in persistent disease, whereas TRBV20-1 and TRBJ2-1 were favored in newly diagnosed disease. Only the TCR beta chain was sequenced and analyzed.

CDR1 is given as WNHNN and CDR2 as SYGVQD, both from the germline V gene (reference sequence). From cysteine to phenylalanine, the CDR3 is 14 amino acids long. This entry keeps only the CDR3 DNA: 42 bases, framed from base 1. V drops 0 bases and J drops 4 bases, leaving 9 bases in between. Taken with the paper, the label for time point translates to: newly diagnosed GD, antithyroid drugs for less than 3 months. For both TCR sequencing and RNA sequencing, RNA was extracted from PBMCs in TRIzol. Graves' disease was diagnosed according to American Thyroid Association guidelines. Patients were recruited from an endocrinology department in Xi'an, China. Each patient gave approximately 10 milliliters of peripheral blood, collected in an EDTA anticoagulant tube. Ficoll Paque Plus density gradient separation was used to isolate PBMCs, and no further T cell sorting was performed. An Agilent 2100 Bioanalyzer and agarose gel were used to check RNA quality, and a NanoDrop 2000 was used to measure RNA concentration.

Libraries were built with multiplex PCR. Sequencing used an Illumina HiSeq 4000. CDR3 regions were amplified by Arm-PCR with iRepertoire HTBI primers to construct TCR beta libraries. Before sequencing, the PCR products underwent gel purification. The authors' analysis ran thus. Gene usage analysis of CDR3 amino acid clonotypes relied on the 55 to 80 TRBV and fewer than 15 TRBJ segments identified across samples. COPE and FqMerger were used to merge filtered high-quality paired reads into contigs. BLAST was used to align contigs to the IMGT TRBV, TRBD and TRBJ reference genes, and CDR3 was defined following IMGT. Clonotypes above 0.1% frequency were classified as highly expanded clones. Shannon entropy was used to measure repertoire diversity, and the Gini coefficient was used to measure V-J evenness. A clonotype was considered public if more than one individual shared it. TCRdb cleaned the public reads at Q25 with fastp, built clones with MiXCR and kept in-frame beta chains. Each CDR3 protein gets just one entry, which takes the most common genes and DNA from the rows behind it. These V and J calls are TCRdb output, not the study's own analysis. Across this sample there are 450,000 to 700,000 distinct CDR3 sequences, with about 13% seen only once. The leading ten clones occupy roughly 10% of the sample.

As concerns this clonotype: Its antigen remains unidentified. Base-call qualities are not available, and no considerably larger clone is one nucleotide away.

These data were likewise used in another study, on T cells in Graves' hyperthyroidism and ophthalmopathy. The second investigation adds: Stable Graves' hyperthyroidism was defined as no progression to ophthalmopathy during 18 months of follow-up. Hyperthyroidism patients were aged 18 to 65 years and newly diagnosed, with disease duration of less than 2 months. Exclusion was applied to patients with uncontrolled infections, other autoimmune diseases, pregnancy or lactation. Diagnoses were established on the basis of clinical symptoms, serum thyroxine and TRAb, thyroid ultrasound, and orbital computed tomography. A first-round RT-PCR of the TCR CDR3 used the HTBI primer set with the Qiagen OneStep RT-PCR kit. Most expanded thyroid clonotypes (frequency above 0.001) were also detected in blood, suggesting blood repertoires may reflect thyroid immune responses. A 13 V-J signature model separated ophthalmopathy from stable hyperthyroidism, with around 90% sensitivity and 81.08% specificity in cross-validation and 80%/75% in testing. In validation, the model predicted progression to ophthalmopathy a median of around 6.5 months before onset, with approximately 70% sensitivity and 72.22% specificity. A discovery cohort of about a hundred patients, 43 with Graves' ophthalmopathy and about 60 with stable Graves' hyperthyroidism, was used to find distinguishing TCR V-J signatures. An independent validation cohort of 18 to 20 hyperthyroidism patients and 17 patients who later progressed to ophthalmopathy tested prospective prediction of ophthalmopathy. The roughly 91 discovery patients were randomly divided into training and test sets at a 7:3 ratio. Thyroid tissue and blood T-cell repertoires from about 6 Graves' hyperthyroidism patients were also compared in the study. Following sampling, methimazole starting at 30 mg daily was given to hyperthyroidism patients, and high-dose intravenous methylprednisolone was given to ophthalmopathy patients. The libraries were constructed in a second round of multiplex PCR and then size-selected and purified. The libraries were sequenced on an Illumina HiSeq2000 using paired-end 100 bp reads. SOAPnuke was used to process the raw data, throwing out any read that contained adapters or uncalled bases, had a mean Phred below 15, or lacked an exact constant-primer or identifier match. High-quality paired reads were merged using COPE v1.2.5, and each unique nucleotide sequence was defined as a clonotype. MiTCR v1.1 was used to align the clonotypes against IMGT TRBV, TRBD and TRBJ reference segments. Only V-J combinations with frequency above 0.0001, covering about 99% of repertoires, were analysed. The TCS score was defined as F50 (clonal expansion) divided by E x V (chaos), with BLOSUM62-based TCRdist calculated between CDR3 peptides within each V-J. Welch's t-statistics and random forest reduced 500 to 550 V-J features to roughly 13, which were used in a naive Bayes classifier (R e1071). No statistical method was used to fix the sample size in advance, and group allocation was not hidden from the investigators. The paper reports TCR Vbeta CDR3 sequencing of 130 to 150 peripheral blood samples: under 45 ophthalmopathy, around 80 hyperthyroidism and around 17 progressor patients.

The sequence derives from a man aged 30 to 39 with Graves disease. Donor details come from another sample of the same person, matched by shared clones. The rearrangement combines TRBV10-1 with TRBJ1-2; no confident D gene assignment can be made. The input for sequencing was peripheral blood mononuclear cells (PBMCs), taken at new diagnosis, from a patient treated with antithyroid drugs. The encoded CDR3 is CASSESGTLYGYTF. DNA sequence: TGCGCCAGCAGTGAGTCGGGTACTCTCTATGGCTACACCTTC.